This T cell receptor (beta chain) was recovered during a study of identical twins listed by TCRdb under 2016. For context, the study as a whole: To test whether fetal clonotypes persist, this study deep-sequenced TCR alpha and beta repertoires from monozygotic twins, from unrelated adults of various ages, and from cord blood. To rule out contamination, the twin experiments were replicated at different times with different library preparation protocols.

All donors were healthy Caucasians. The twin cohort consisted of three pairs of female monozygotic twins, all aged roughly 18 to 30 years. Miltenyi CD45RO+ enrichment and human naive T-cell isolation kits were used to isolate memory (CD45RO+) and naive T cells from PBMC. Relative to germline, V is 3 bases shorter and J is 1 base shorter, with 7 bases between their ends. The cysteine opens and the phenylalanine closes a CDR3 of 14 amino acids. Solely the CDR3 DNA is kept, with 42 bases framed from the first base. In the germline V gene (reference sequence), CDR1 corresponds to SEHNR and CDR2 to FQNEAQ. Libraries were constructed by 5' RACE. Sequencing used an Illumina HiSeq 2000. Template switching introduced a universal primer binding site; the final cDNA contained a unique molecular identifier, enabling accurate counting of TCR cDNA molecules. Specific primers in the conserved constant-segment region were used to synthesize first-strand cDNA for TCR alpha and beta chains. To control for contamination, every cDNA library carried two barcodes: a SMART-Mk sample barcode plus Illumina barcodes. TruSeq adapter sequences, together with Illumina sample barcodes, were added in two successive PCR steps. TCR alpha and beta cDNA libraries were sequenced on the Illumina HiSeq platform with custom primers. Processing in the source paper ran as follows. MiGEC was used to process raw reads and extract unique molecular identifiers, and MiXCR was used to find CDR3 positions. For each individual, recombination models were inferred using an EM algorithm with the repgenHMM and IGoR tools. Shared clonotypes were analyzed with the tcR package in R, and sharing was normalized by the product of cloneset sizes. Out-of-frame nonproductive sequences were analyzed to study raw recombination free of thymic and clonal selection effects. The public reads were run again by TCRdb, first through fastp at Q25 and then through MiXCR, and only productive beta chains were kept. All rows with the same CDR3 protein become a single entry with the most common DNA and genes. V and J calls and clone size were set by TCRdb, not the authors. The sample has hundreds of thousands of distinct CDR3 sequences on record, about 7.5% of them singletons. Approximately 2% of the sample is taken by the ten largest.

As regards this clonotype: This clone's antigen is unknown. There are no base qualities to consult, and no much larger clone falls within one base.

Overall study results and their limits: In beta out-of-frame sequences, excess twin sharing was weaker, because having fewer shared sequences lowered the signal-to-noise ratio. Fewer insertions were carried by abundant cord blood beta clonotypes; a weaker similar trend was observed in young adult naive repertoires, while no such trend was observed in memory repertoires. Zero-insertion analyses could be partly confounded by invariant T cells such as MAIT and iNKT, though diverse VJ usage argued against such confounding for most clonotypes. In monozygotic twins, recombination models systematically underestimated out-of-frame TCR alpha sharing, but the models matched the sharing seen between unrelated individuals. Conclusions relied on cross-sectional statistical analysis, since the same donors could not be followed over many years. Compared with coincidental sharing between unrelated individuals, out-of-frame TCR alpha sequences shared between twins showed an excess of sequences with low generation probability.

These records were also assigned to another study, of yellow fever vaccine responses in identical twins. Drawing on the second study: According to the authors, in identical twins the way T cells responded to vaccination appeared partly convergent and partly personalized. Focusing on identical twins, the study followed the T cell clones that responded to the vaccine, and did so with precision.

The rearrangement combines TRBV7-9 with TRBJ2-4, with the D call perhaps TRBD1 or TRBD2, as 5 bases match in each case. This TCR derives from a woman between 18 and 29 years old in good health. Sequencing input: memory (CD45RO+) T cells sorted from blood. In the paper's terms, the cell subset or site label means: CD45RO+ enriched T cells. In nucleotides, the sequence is TGTGCCAGCAGCTTCTGGGGGGCCAAAAACATTCAGTACTTC. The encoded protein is CASSFWGAKNIQYF.